This TCR beta chain stems from a study of type 1 and type 2 diabetes patients. The PCR template was genomic DNA. Multiplex PCR with 30 forward and 13 reverse primers amplified the TCR beta CDR3. A single record per CDR3 protein comes from TCRdb applying MiXCR to the multiplex PCR reads. The data show 250,000 or so distinct CDR3 sequences, 45% to 60% seen once. Germline V gene sequence: CDR1 SGHDT, CDR2 YYEEEE. This CDR3 has 14 residues. V was shortened by 0 bases and J by 8 bases, with 14 bases between the two germline ends. Sequenced input: peripheral blood mononuclear cells (PBMCs). The sequence was collected from a man younger than 35 with type 2 diabetes. The V gene is TRBV5-6, the J gene TRBJ1-2, with D uncertain. CDR3 amino acids: CASSLGLPILGYTF. CDR3 nucleotide sequence: TGTGCCAGCAGCTTGGGGTTACCGATCCTAGGCTACACCTTC. Filled out from reference TRBV5-6 and TRBJ1-2, the complete variable domain reads DAGVTQSPTHLIKTRGQQVTLRCSPKSGHDTVSWYQQALGQGPQFIFQYYEEEERQRGNFPDRFSGHQFPNYSSELNVNALLLGDSALYLCASSLGLPILGYTFGSGTRLTVV.